The rows below give T cell receptor beta chains drawn from one sample of a study of blood T cell repertoires in COVID-19. The repertoire was sequenced with immunoSEQ multiplex PCR; TCRdb's copy has only in-frame clones and lacks some. The sample lists 200,000 to 250,000 clones, 80% to 90% occurring once. Input material: PBMCs or T cells enriched from blood (not recorded which). The receptors stem from a woman aged 18-29 years in a cohort exposed to, infected with or recovered from COVID-19 (not recorded which). Both conserved end residues are part of each CDR3. Fields, in order: D gene, V gene, J gene, clone size, CDR3 protein, CDR3 DNA. A D gene is named only where the DNA matches it firmly. Clone size is stated in some rows and not others, as once, few, many or a class when expanded.

>.|TRBV9|TRBJ2-1|once
CASSYGNEQFF
TGTGCCAGCAGCTACGGCAATGAGCAGTTCTTC
>TRBD1|TRBV9|TRBJ1-6|.
CASSAGTAISGNSPLHF
TGTGCCAGCAGCGCGGGGACAGCGATATCGGGCAATTCACCCCTCCACTTT
>.|TRBV27|TRBJ2-6|.
CASSLGPPWANVLTF
TGTGCCAGCAGTTTAGGCCCGCCGTGGGCCAACGTCCTGACTTTC
>TRBD1|TRBV14|TRBJ1-2|once
CASSQDPPGQGAESYGYTF
TGTGCCAGCAGCCAAGATCCCCCGGGACAGGGGGCAGAGTCATATGGCTACACCTTC
>.|TRBV28|TRBJ2-1|.
CASRPGGSYNEQFF
TGTGCCAGCAGACCAGGGGGGTCCTACAATGAGCAGTTCTTC
>.|TRBV28|TRBJ1-2|.
CASSLSIGEGGYGGYTF
TGTGCCAGCAGTTTATCGATTGGGGAGGGAGGCTATGGGGGCTACACCTTC
>TRBD1|TRBV5-4|TRBJ2-7|once
CASSVGTGLYEQYF
TGTGCCAGCAGCGTCGGGACAGGACTCTACGAGCAGTACTTC
>.|TRBV19|TRBJ2-2|once
CASRTGQANTGELFF
TGTGCCAGTAGGACGGGACAAGCGAACACCGGGGAGCTGTTTTTT
>TRBD1|TRBV2|TRBJ2-7|.
CASIREKGALYEQYF
TGTGCCAGCATTAGGGAAAAGGGGGCTCTCTACGAGCAGTACTTC
>TRBD1|TRBV27|TRBJ1-5|.
CASSSTGMGSNQPQHF
TGTGCCAGCAGCTCGACAGGGATGGGGAGCAATCAGCCCCAGCATTTT
>.|TRBV2|TRBJ1-3|.
CASSEGQKGNTIYF
TGTGCCAGCAGTGAGGGCCAGAAAGGAAACACCATATATTTT
>TRBD1|TRBV29-1|TRBJ2-7|.
CSVQGVYEQYF
TGCAGCGTCCAGGGGGTCTACGAGCAGTACTTC
>.|TRBV11-3|TRBJ1-1|once
CASSLRGNTEAFF
TGTGCCAGCAGCTTACGGGGGAACACTGAAGCTTTCTTT
>.|TRBV5-1|TRBJ1-1|.
CASSLGAGFDTEAFF
TGCGCCAGCAGCTTGGGTGCGGGGTTTGACACTGAAGCTTTCTTT
>.|TRBV2|TRBJ2-1|.
CASGSQVYNEQFF
TGTGCCAGCGGCAGTCAGGTCTACAATGAGCAGTTCTTC
>.|TRBV9|TRBJ1-1|.
CASSVEGEMNTEAFF
TGTGCCAGCAGCGTAGAGGGAGAAATGAACACTGAAGCTTTCTTT
>TRBD1|TRBV5-1|TRBJ1-3|once
CASSYGRTGGSGNTIYF
TGCGCCAGCAGCTACGGAAGGACAGGGGGCTCTGGAAACACCATATATTTT
>.|TRBV25-1|TRBJ2-2|.
CASSDARGNTGELFF
TGTGCCAGCAGTGACGCCAGAGGAAACACCGGGGAGCTGTTTTTT
>TRBD1|TRBV28|TRBJ1-6|once
CASSSPTGMRNSPLHF
TGTGCCAGCAGTTCGCCGACAGGGATGAGGAATTCACCCCTCCACTTT
>TRBD1|TRBV5-1|TRBJ2-3|.
CASSQGQDADTQYF
TGCGCCAGCAGCCAGGGACAGGACGCAGATACGCAGTATTTT
>.|TRBV28|TRBJ1-4|.
CASSTLGGGQDGTNEKLFF
TGTGCCAGCAGTACCCTTGGCGGGGGGCAAGATGGAACTAATGAAAAACTGTTTTTT
>.|TRBV25-1|TRBJ2-2|.
CASKANQGSGTGELFF
TGTGCCAGCAAGGCCAACCAGGGGTCGGGCACCGGGGAGCTGTTTTTT
>.|TRBV30|TRBJ1-5|.
CAWSVQGNQPQHF
TGTGCCTGGAGCGTACAGGGAAATCAGCCCCAGCATTTT
>TRBD1|TRBV12-3/TRBV12-4|TRBJ2-7|.
CASSAGGVYEQYF
TGTGCCAGCAGCGCAGGGGGCGTCTACGAGCAGTACTTC
>.|TRBV7-9|TRBJ1-1|.
CASSLQGGNTEAFF
TGTGCCAGCAGCTTACAGGGTGGGAACACTGAAGCTTTCTTT
>.|TRBV7-6|TRBJ2-5|.
CASSFQETQYF
TGTGCCAGCAGCTTTCAGGAGACCCAGTACTTC
>.|TRBV11-3|TRBJ2-2|.
CASSLTGGFSANTGELFF
TGTGCCAGCAGCTTAACTGGCGGGTTTAGCGCGAACACCGGGGAGCTGTTTTTT
>TRBD1|TRBV7-7|TRBJ1-4|.
CASSSGQGSEKLFF
TGTGCCAGCAGCTCGGGACAGGGAAGTGAAAAACTGTTTTTT
>TRBD1|TRBV7-8|TRBJ2-5|many
CASSLERRGLERIKTQYF
TGTGCCAGCAGCTTAGAGCGTAGGGGGCTCGAACGGATAAAGACCCAGTACTTC
>TRBD2|TRBV29-1|TRBJ2-7|.
CSVGGGPYEQYF
TGCAGCGTTGGCGGGGGTCCCTACGAGCAGTACTTC
>.|TRBV5-8|TRBJ1-6|few
CASSARGPLHF
TGTGCCAGCAGCGCGAGAGGCCCCCTCCACTTT
>.|TRBV7-9|TRBJ2-2|.
CASSLAVAGELFF
TGTGCCAGCAGCTTAGCTGTCGCCGGGGAGCTGTTTTTT
>TRBD1|TRBV15|TRBJ2-7|.
CATSRDGQGASYEQYF
TGTGCCACCAGCAGAGATGGGCAGGGGGCCTCCTACGAGCAGTACTTC
>.|TRBV18|TRBJ2-7|.
CASSVGGSYEQYF
TGTGCCAGCTCCGTAGGAGGGTCCTACGAGCAGTACTTC
>.|TRBV5-4|TRBJ1-3|.
CASSLPGSGNTIYF
TGTGCCAGCAGCTTGCCAGGGTCCGGAAACACCATATATTTT
>TRBD2|TRBV7-3|TRBJ2-1|.
CASSSVAGVGYNEQFF
TGTGCCAGCAGCTCCGTAGCGGGAGTAGGTTACAATGAGCAGTTCTTC
>.|TRBV5-1|TRBJ1-1|.
CASSFGLQGTEAFF
TGCGCCAGCAGCTTCGGTTTACAGGGCACTGAAGCTTTCTTT
>.|TRBV6-5|TRBJ1-5|.
CASSYGSGQPQHF
TGTGCCAGCAGTTACGGTAGCGGTCAGCCCCAGCATTTT
>TRBD1|TRBV19|TRBJ2-7|.
CASSIDRDYEQYF
TGTGCCAGTAGTATCGACAGGGACTACGAGCAGTACTTC
>.|TRBV7-9|TRBJ1-2|once
CASSLERPSMGYTF
TGTGCCAGCAGCTTAGAACGTCCTTCTATGGGCTACACCTTC
>TRBD1|TRBV27|TRBJ2-7|.
CASSAGTGFSYEQYF
TGTGCCAGCAGTGCCGGGACAGGATTCTCCTACGAGCAGTACTTC
>.|TRBV24-1|TRBJ2-5|.
CATGGEEETQYF
TGTGCCACCGGCGGCGAGGAAGAGACCCAGTACTTC